At least ten counts were recorded for the clone carrying this TCR beta chain. Its antigen is unidentified. This sample is part of a study of blood T cells in healthy people across ages. Findings of the study overall: Researchers said unsorted PBMCs prevented a conclusive naive versus antigen-experienced comparison.

V lost 4 bases and J lost 1, with 16 bases in between. There are 15 residues in the CDR3. Germline V CDR1 and CDR2: DFQATT, SNEGSKA (reference sequence). The second PCR ran about 6 to 11 cycles with a sample-barcoded 5' primer and J-beta primers. TCRdb called the 5' RACE reads again in MiXCR, with one record for every CDR3 protein. The sample has approximately 810,000 distinct CDR3 sequences; around 26% are singletons. The sample was blood. The V call is TRBV20-1, the J call TRBJ2-5; D tentatively fits TRBD1 or TRBD2 (5 bases each). This TCR was recovered from a woman over 75 in good health. This CDR3 reads CSATSTRDGQETQYF. As DNA, the CDR3 is TGCAGTGCTACCTCGACCCGGGACGGCCAAGAGACCCAGTACTTC.